This T cell receptor beta chain is from a study of vaccination and CD4 T cells after COVID-19. Study in general: The cells were exposed to overlapping spike peptides originating from SARS-CoV-2, HCoV-NL63, HCoV-OC43 and HCoV-229E for stimulation.

Cultured CD4+ T cells had their DNA profiled by the Oncomine TCR Beta short-read assay. One entry per CDR3 protein results from TCRdb running MiXCR on the PCR reads. The repertoire holds around 5,000 distinct CDR3 sequences, with about 40% as singletons. Overall study findings and caveats: 304 of 307 vaccine-specific clones from convalescent patients were spike mono-reactive.

The treatment denotes: roughly 10-day PBMC culture with coronavirus spike peptide pools or control peptides (ViraFEST assay). CD4+ T-cell collection from the unexposed donor predated the COVID-19 pandemic (2011-2018). Following expansion of antigen-specific T cells with peptide pools, ViraFEST then sequenced TCRs. Cells were cultured for under twelve days, and then CD4+ T cells were isolated by negative selection. V lost 9 bases, J lost 4 bases, and 1 base stayed unmatched. CDR3 length: 11 residues. CDR1 and CDR2 from the germline V gene are KGHDR and SFDVKD. Turning to this clonotype: The antigen is not known.

The V and J genes are TRBV24-1 and TRBJ2-5; TRBD2 matches at 7 bases. Sequencing was done on a sample of CD4+ T cells from blood, cultured in vitro. The source of this sequence is a human donor in good health. Written as DNA, the CDR3 is TGTGCCACCGGGGGGGGAGAGACCCAGTACTTC. Its protein is CATGGGETQYF.